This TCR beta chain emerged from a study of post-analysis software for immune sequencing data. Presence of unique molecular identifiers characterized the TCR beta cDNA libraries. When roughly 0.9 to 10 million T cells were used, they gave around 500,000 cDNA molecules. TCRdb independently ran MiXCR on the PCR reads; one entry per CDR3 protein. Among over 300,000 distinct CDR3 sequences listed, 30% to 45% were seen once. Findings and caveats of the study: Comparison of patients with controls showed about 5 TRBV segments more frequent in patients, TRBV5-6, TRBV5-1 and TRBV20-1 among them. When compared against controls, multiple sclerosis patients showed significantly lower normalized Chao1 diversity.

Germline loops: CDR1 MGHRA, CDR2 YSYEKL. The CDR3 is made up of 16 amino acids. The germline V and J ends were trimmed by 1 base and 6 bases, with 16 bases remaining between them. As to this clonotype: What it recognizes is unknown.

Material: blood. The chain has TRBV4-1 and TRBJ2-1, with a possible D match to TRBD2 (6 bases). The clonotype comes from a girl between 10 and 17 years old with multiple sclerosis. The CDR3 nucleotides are TGCGCCAGCAGCCAAGGGCCAGGGCGGAGGGGCAATGAGCAGTTCTTC. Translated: CASSQGPGRRGNEQFF.